These T cell receptor beta chains were read from a single sample in a study of T cell changes during pregnancy in multiple sclerosis. Profiling relied on immunoSEQ multiplex PCR, and the TCRdb table lists in-frame clones only, not all of them. Here the sample spans about 54,000 clones, about nine tenths being singletons. This specimen was CD4+ T cells from peripheral blood mononuclear cells, taken in the first trimester of pregnancy. These receptors were obtained from a female donor with multiple sclerosis, enrolled in a pregnancy study. CDR3s include the opening cysteine and the closing phenylalanine or tryptophan. The D gene is left open where the match is weak. Clone sizes are given selectively: once, few, many, or a class where the clone is expanded.

D	V	size	J	CDR3	DNA
TRBD2	TRBV9	NA	TRBJ2-3	CASSRRTSGSTDTQYF	TGTGCCAGCAGCAGACGGACTAGCGGTAGCACAGATACGCAGTATTTT
TRBD1	TRBV13	NA	TRBJ1-4	CASSSPLDRGLGNEKLFF	TGTGCCAGCAGCTCCCCACTAGACAGGGGGCTTGGGAATGAAAAACTGTTTTTT
NA	TRBV7-8	NA	TRBJ2-5	CASSLGARSLETQYF	TGTGCCAGCAGCTTAGGGGCCAGGTCGTTGGAGACCCAGTACTTC
NA	TRBV5-1	NA	TRBJ1-1	CASSRNGVNTEAFF	TGCGCCAGCAGCAGGAACGGAGTAAACACTGAAGCTTTCTTT
TRBD1	TRBV6-5	NA	TRBJ2-1	CASRETGGSYNEQFF	TGTGCCAGCAGGGAAACAGGGGGCTCTTACAATGAGCAGTTCTTC
NA	TRBV6-5	NA	TRBJ2-5	CASKNREGETQYF	TGTGCCAGCAAAAACAGGGAAGGAGAGACCCAGTACTTC
NA	TRBV2	NA	TRBJ1-2	CASSFPQGLNYGYTF	TGTGCCAGCAGTTTCCCCCAGGGCCTCAACTATGGCTACACCTTC
TRBD2	TRBV7-2	NA	TRBJ2-1	CASSAQLAGGNEQFF	TGTGCCAGCAGCGCCCAACTAGCGGGGGGCAATGAGCAGTTCTTC
NA	TRBV11-1	NA	TRBJ2-7	CASSIKPGNRRCF	TGTGCCAGCAGCATCAAACCGGGGAATAGGAGATGCTTC
TRBD1	TRBV9	NA	TRBJ2-5	CASSVNRGREETQYF	TGTGCCAGCAGCGTAAACAGGGGGCGGGAGGAGACCCAGTACTTC
NA	TRBV14	NA	TRBJ2-1	CASSQDYRIGQGSNEQFF	TGTGCCAGCAGCCAAGATTATCGCATAGGGCAGGGAAGTAATGAGCAGTTCTTC
NA	TRBV6-1	NA	TRBJ1-4	CASSESPPFGAATNEKLFF	TGTGCCAGCAGTGAAAGTCCCCCATTCGGAGCTGCAACTAATGAAAAACTGTTTTTT
NA	TRBV21-1	few	TRBJ1-5	CASSKVFCRGKQPQHF	TGTGCCAGCAGCAAAGTTTTTTGCAGGGGGAAACAGCCCCAGCATTTT
NA	TRBV28	NA	TRBJ2-3	CASRGRVWGVTQYF	TGTGCCAGCAGGGGTAGGGTGTGGGGGGTTACGCAGTATTTT
NA	TRBV5-4	NA	TRBJ2-7	CASSPAPGGVGEQYF	TGTGCCAGCAGCCCCGCCCCAGGAGGGGTGGGGGAGCAGTACTTC
TRBD1	TRBV9	NA	TRBJ1-5	CASSPGQGDQPQHF	TGTGCCAGCAGCCCCGGGCAGGGGGACCAGCCCCAGCATTTT
TRBD1	TRBV6-5	few	TRBJ1-6	CASSDRDRNSPLHF	TGTGCCAGCAGTGACAGGGATAGGAATTCACCCCTCCACTTT
NA	TRBV19	NA	TRBJ1-5	CASSMFLSNQPQHF	TGTGCCAGTAGTATGTTCTTGAGCAATCAGCCCCAGCATTTT
TRBD2	TRBV14	NA	TRBJ2-1	CASSYRTSGGTEQFF	TGTGCCAGCAGCTATAGGACTAGCGGGGGTACTGAGCAGTTCTTC
NA	TRBV5-6	NA	TRBJ2-3	CASSMGRQWTDTQYF	TGTGCCAGCAGTATGGGCAGGCAGTGGACAGATACGCAGTATTTT
NA	TRBV6-1	NA	TRBJ1-6	CASRGGQYNSPLHF	TGTGCCAGCCGTGGAGGACAGTATAATTCACCCCTCCACTTT
NA	TRBV23-1	NA	TRBJ2-4	CASSLAEVLPGNIQYF	TGCGCCAGCAGTCTAGCGGAAGTTCTTCCGGGAAACATTCAGTACTTC
NA	TRBV6-6	NA	TRBJ2-3	CASTRAVRDTQYF	TGTGCCAGCACTCGTGCTGTACGGGATACGCAGTATTTT
TRBD1	TRBV7-8	NA	TRBJ1-2	CASSQGDRNYGYTF	TGTGCCAGCAGCCAGGGGGACCGAAACTATGGCTACACCTTC
TRBD2	TRBV18	once	TRBJ2-1	CASSRGLAGENEQFF	TGTGCCAGCTCACGGGGACTAGCGGGTGAAAATGAGCAGTTCTTC
TRBD1	TRBV19	NA	TRBJ1-3	CASTGTAGNTIYF	TGTGCCAGTACCGGGACAGCTGGAAACACCATATATTTT
TRBD2	TRBV5-8	NA	TRBJ2-1	CASSLTGTSGHNEQFF	TGTGCCAGCAGCTTGACGGGGACTAGCGGACACAATGAGCAGTTCTTC
TRBD1	TRBV7-6	NA	TRBJ1-4	CASSLSVWDSNEKLFF	TGTGCCAGCAGCTTAAGTGTTTGGGACAGTAATGAAAAACTGTTTTTT
TRBD1	TRBV19	NA	TRBJ1-1	CASSLQGATEAFF	TGTGCCAGTAGTTTACAGGGGGCCACTGAAGCTTTCTTT
NA	TRBV27	NA	TRBJ2-7	CASSLSPLTYSSYEQYF	TGTGCCAGCAGCTTATCCCCCTTGACATACAGCTCCTACGAGCAGTACTTC
NA	TRBV5-1	once	TRBJ2-7	CASSLGVSSAAYEQYF	TGCGCCAGCAGCTTGGGCGTTTCTAGCGCCGCCTACGAGCAGTACTTC
NA	TRBV6-6	NA	TRBJ1-1	CASSLPGNTEAFF	TGTGCCAGCAGTTTGCCCGGGAACACTGAAGCTTTCTTT
TRBD1	TRBV6-6	NA	TRBJ2-5	CASSPGQGLEGTQYF	TGTGCCAGCAGCCCGGGACAGGGGCTTGAGGGGACCCAGTACTTC
NA	TRBV6-5	NA	TRBJ1-2	CASISLGGGYGYTF	TGTGCCAGCATTTCCCTAGGGGGGGGCTATGGCTACACCTTC
TRBD1	TRBV5-6	few	TRBJ1-2	CASTNRGHYGYTF	TGTGCCAGCACCAACAGGGGACATTATGGCTACACCTTC
TRBD2	TRBV11-2	NA	TRBJ2-3	CASTPRLAGRTDTQYF	TGTGCCAGCACCCCTAGACTAGCGGGGCGCACAGATACGCAGTATTTT
TRBD1	TRBV5-1	NA	TRBJ1-1	CASTWGDREVTEAFF	TGCGCCAGCACCTGGGGTGACAGGGAAGTCACTGAAGCTTTCTTT
TRBD1	TRBV11-3	NA	TRBJ2-5	CASSSDRAQETQYF	TGTGCCAGCAGTTCCGACAGGGCACAAGAGACCCAGTACTTC